This is a list of T cell receptor beta chains from one sample in a study of blood T cell repertoires in COVID-19. Clones were read by immunoSEQ multiplex PCR, and TCRdb kept only the in-frame ones, dropping some. The sample carries 110,000 to 150,000 clones, 70% to 80% recorded once. Sequencing was performed on peripheral blood. The receptors stem from a woman aged 70-85 years with COVID-19, enrolled during active disease. CDR3s include the opening cysteine and the closing phenylalanine or tryptophan. D genes are given only for firm matches. Part of the rows lack a size; the others show once, few, many or a class for expanded clones.

CDR3: CASSEQGAGEQYF
DNA: TGTGCCAGCAGTGAACAGGGGGCGGGGGAGCAGTACTTC
D: TRBD1
J: TRBJ2-7
size: NA
V: TRBV2

CDR3: CASSDPGGGSSYEQYF
DNA: TGTGCCAGCAGTGACCCAGGCGGGGGGTCCTCCTACGAGCAGTACTTC
D: TRBD2
J: TRBJ2-7
size: few
V: TRBV6-1

CDR3: CASSYSRGTVQPQHF
DNA: TGTGCCAGCAGTTACTCCCGGGGGACCGTTCAGCCCCAGCATTTT
D: NA
J: TRBJ1-5
size: few
V: TRBV6-5

CDR3: CASSRQGGEAYEQYF
DNA: TGTGCCAGCAGTCGACAGGGTGGAGAAGCCTACGAGCAGTACTTC
D: TRBD1
J: TRBJ2-7
size: NA
V: TRBV28

CDR3: CASSEGASFSRETQYF
DNA: TGTGCCAGCAGTGAAGGGGCCAGCTTCTCCAGAGAGACCCAGTACTTC
D: NA
J: TRBJ2-5
size: few
V: TRBV2

CDR3: CATSVDLAGGHLDTQYF
DNA: TGTGCCACCAGCGTCGATTTAGCGGGGGGCCATTTAGATACGCAGTATTTT
D: TRBD2
J: TRBJ2-3
size: once
V: TRBV15

CDR3: CASRYTGSTEAFF
DNA: TGTGCCAGCAGGTATACAGGGAGCACTGAAGCTTTCTTT
D: NA
J: TRBJ1-1
size: NA
V: TRBV5-6

CDR3: CASSLLQGTAGELFF
DNA: TGCGCCAGCAGCCTACTACAGGGGACGGCCGGGGAGCTGTTTTTT
D: TRBD1
J: TRBJ2-2
size: NA
V: TRBV4-3

CDR3: CASSLSGTGVYEQYF
DNA: TGTGCCAGCAGCTTGTCCGGGACAGGGGTTTACGAGCAGTACTTC
D: TRBD1
J: TRBJ2-7
size: NA
V: TRBV7-8

CDR3: CASSLGLSWDRGPGETQYF
DNA: TGTGCCAGCAGCTTAGGACTGTCGTGGGACAGGGGGCCAGGGGAGACCCAGTACTTC
D: TRBD1
J: TRBJ2-5
size: NA
V: TRBV7-9

CDR3: CASSPGTGGNQPQHF
DNA: TGTGCCAGCAGTCCTGGGACAGGTGGCAATCAGCCCCAGCATTTT
D: TRBD1
J: TRBJ1-5
size: NA
V: TRBV6-5

CDR3: CASSLRGGRGVGNRGNTIYF
DNA: TGTGCCAGCAGCCTGAGGGGGGGACGTGGGGTCGGTAATCGTGGAAACACCATATATTTT
D: NA
J: TRBJ1-3
size: NA
V: TRBV27

CDR3: CASSYGTDSYEQYF
DNA: TGTGCCAGCAGTTACGGGACAGACTCCTACGAGCAGTACTTC
D: TRBD1
J: TRBJ2-7
size: NA
V: TRBV6-2/TRBV6-3

CDR3: CASSLTQGLDYGYTF
DNA: TGTGCCAGCAGCCTCACCCAGGGTTTGGACTATGGCTACACCTTC
D: NA
J: TRBJ1-2
size: NA
V: TRBV5-5

CDR3: CASSRLDSFDYGYTF
DNA: TGTGCCAGCAGCCGCCTGGACTCCTTCGACTATGGCTACACCTTC
D: NA
J: TRBJ1-2
size: NA
V: TRBV6-5